A selection of T cell receptor beta chains follows, all from one sample in a study of cytomegalovirus exposure and HLA in healthy donors. Data came from immunoSEQ multiplex PCR; TCRdb stores just in-frame clones and leaves some out. The sample shows over 100,000 clones, 81% of them seen only once. Sequenced input: PBMCs. These receptors all come from a woman aged 30 to 39 in good health and CMV-seronegative. Each CDR3 is given with its conserved first and last residue. D genes are given only for firm matches. Clone size is stated in some rows and not others, as once, few, many or a class when expanded.

CDR3 DNA,CDR3 protein,D gene,CDR3 length,clone size,J gene,V gene
TGTGCCATCACAGTCATCACCGGGGAGCTGTTTTTT,CAITVITGELFF,.,12,.,TRBJ2-2,TRBV2
TGTGCCAGCAGCCAAGACGGGAGGGGAGACAATGAGCAGTTCTTC,CASSQDGRGDNEQFF,TRBD2,15,.,TRBJ2-1,TRBV4-2
TGTGCCAGCAGCTTAGGGCGGGGCCGCCTAGATACGCAGTATTTT,CASSLGRGRLDTQYF,.,15,.,TRBJ2-3,TRBV11-2
TGTGCCAGCAGCGCGGGACAGGGGAAAGAGACCCAGTACTTC,CASSAGQGKETQYF,TRBD1,14,.,TRBJ2-5,TRBV5-4
TGTGCCAGCAGCTTAAAGCCCAGCGTCCCCAGCACAGATACGCAGTATTTT,CASSLKPSVPSTDTQYF,.,17,.,TRBJ2-3,TRBV7-2
TGTGCCAGTAGGAACAAGGGGGATGGAACTGAAGCTTTCTTT,CASRNKGDGTEAFF,.,14,.,TRBJ1-1,TRBV19
TGTGCCAGCAGTACCCGGACAGGGGGGGCCTACGAGCAGTACTTC,CASSTRTGGAYEQYF,TRBD1,15,.,TRBJ2-7,TRBV28
TGTGCCAGCAGCCCAACTGGGACAGCCTATGGCTACACCTTC,CASSPTGTAYGYTF,TRBD1,14,.,TRBJ1-2,TRBV14
TGTGCCATCAGGTCCCGTTTTCGGGGCTACACCTTC,CAIRSRFRGYTF,.,12,.,TRBJ1-2,TRBV10-3
TGTGCCAGCAGCTTATGGACTAGCGGGAGGGCCTATTACACAGATACGCAGTATTTT,CASSLWTSGRAYYTDTQYF,TRBD2,19,.,TRBJ2-3,TRBV7-8
TGTGCCAGTAGTATGGTCAGGGGTAATGAGCAGTTCTTC,CASSMVRGNEQFF,.,13,.,TRBJ2-1,TRBV19
TGTGCCAGCAGTCTTACAGGGGGCACAGATACGCAGTATTTT,CASSLTGGTDTQYF,TRBD1,14,.,TRBJ2-3,TRBV7-9
TGTGCCAGCAGTCCATTCTCCGGGACTAGCGGGAGTGAGCAGTTCTTC,CASSPFSGTSGSEQFF,TRBD2,16,.,TRBJ2-1,TRBV27
TGTGCCAGCAGAAGCCCCGGGAGCCTCAATGAGCAGTTCTTC,CASRSPGSLNEQFF,.,14,.,TRBJ2-1,TRBV28
TGCGCCAGCAGCCGACAGGGTGAGCAGTTCTTC,CASSRQGEQFF,TRBD1,11,.,TRBJ2-1,TRBV5-1
TGCGCCAGCAGGGCAAGCGGGACCACCTACAATGAGCAGTTCTTC,CASRASGTTYNEQFF,TRBD2,15,.,TRBJ2-1,TRBV5-1
TGTGCCAGCAGTACGCGACAGAACATAGGTCAAAAACTGTTTTTT,CASSTRQNIGQKLFF,.,15,.,TRBJ1-4,TRBV6-1
TGTGCCAGCAGTTACGGACAGGGATCCTACAATGAGCAGTTCTTC,CASSYGQGSYNEQFF,TRBD1,15,.,TRBJ2-1,TRBV6-5
TGTGCCAGTAGTCCGTTCCTTGGCGGGAGCTACAATGAGCAGTTCTTC,CASSPFLGGSYNEQFF,TRBD2,16,.,TRBJ2-1,TRBV19
TGTGCCAGCAGTGAACTAGCGGGATCCTACAATGAGCAGTTCTTC,CASSELAGSYNEQFF,TRBD2,15,once,TRBJ2-1,TRBV6-1
TGTGCCAGCAGTGATTCGGGTGTGAGCGGAAACACCATATATTTT,CASSDSGVSGNTIYF,.,15,once,TRBJ1-3,TRBV25-1
TGCGCCAGCAGCTTGCTTCGGGGGGGGGCCAACGTCCTGACTTTC,CASSLLRGGANVLTF,.,15,.,TRBJ2-6,TRBV5-1
TGTGCCAGCAGCGTAGCAGGGACAGGGTTGAAGAGGATGAGTGGAAACACCATATATTTT,CASSVAGTGLKRMSGNTIYF,TRBD1,20,.,TRBJ1-3,TRBV9
TGTGCCAGCAGCGTAGCACTAGCTGGGCAAGAGACCCAGTACTTC,CASSVALAGQETQYF,.,15,.,TRBJ2-5,TRBV9
TGCAGCGTGGACAGGGGCGAGGGAACTTTCTTT,CSVDRGEGTFF,TRBD1,11,.,TRBJ1-1,TRBV29-1
TGTGCCACCCATCCGGCAGGCCTGAACACTGAAGCTTTCTTT,CATHPAGLNTEAFF,.,14,.,TRBJ1-1,TRBV5-4
TGTGCCAGTAGTATACAACAGGGCGCTAATGAAAAACTGTTTTTT,CASSIQQGANEKLFF,.,15,.,TRBJ1-4,TRBV19